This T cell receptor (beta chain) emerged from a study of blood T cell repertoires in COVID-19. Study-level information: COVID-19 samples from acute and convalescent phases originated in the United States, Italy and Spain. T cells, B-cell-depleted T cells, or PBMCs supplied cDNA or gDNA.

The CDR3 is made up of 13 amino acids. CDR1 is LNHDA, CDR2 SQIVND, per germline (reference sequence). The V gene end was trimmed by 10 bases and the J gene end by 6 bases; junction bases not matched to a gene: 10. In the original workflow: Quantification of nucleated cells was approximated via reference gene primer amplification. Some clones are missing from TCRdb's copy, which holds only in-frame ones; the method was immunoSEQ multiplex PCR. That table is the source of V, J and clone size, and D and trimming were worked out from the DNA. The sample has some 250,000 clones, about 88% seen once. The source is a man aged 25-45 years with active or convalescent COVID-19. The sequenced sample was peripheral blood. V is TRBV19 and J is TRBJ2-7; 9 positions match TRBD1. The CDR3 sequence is CAISDTGGGEQYF. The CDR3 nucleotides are TGTGCCATCTCCGACACAGGGGGCGGCGAGCAGTACTTC.